What follows are 13 T cell receptor beta chains derived from one specimen sequenced in a study of shared T cell receptors in the human thymus. The table came from immunoSEQ multiplex PCR; TCRdb's copy has only in-frame clones and leaves some out. This sample has approximately 730,000 clones, with 80% to 90% found just once. These data also featured in a second study, about human thymus T cells.

Sequenced sample: thymocytes. The receptors stem from a girl less than two years old with a congenital heart defect.

The J gene is TRBJ1-1, the V gene TRBV7-2, with D perhaps TRBD1 (5 bases). The germline CDR1 and CDR2 sequences are SGHTA and FQGNSA. The CDR3 covers 16 residues. Between the trimmed V and J ends, which lost 4 bases and 0 bases, there was a span of 15 bases. The CDR3 region is CASSSLQEIMNTEAFF. The CDR3 region has the DNA TGTGCCAGCAGCTCGCTACAGGAAATCATGAACACTGAAGCTTTCTTT.

This chain uses TRBV4-1 with TRBJ1-5; possibly TRBD1 for D (5 bases). The CDR3 extends over 16 amino acids. V was cut by 1 base and J by 2 bases, with 12 bases left in between. Looked up from germline, CDR1 is MGHRA and CDR2 is YSYEKL. Written as DNA, the CDR3 is TGCGCCAGCAGCCAAGCAGGGTTGGTGGGCAATCAGCCCCAGCATTTT. Translated: CASSQAGLVGNQPQHF.

The rearrangement joins TRBV27 to TRBJ1-1; D may be TRBD1 (6 bases). Germline values: CDR1 MNHEY, CDR2 SMNVEV (reference sequence). V was clipped by 1 base and J by 1 base, with 16 bases between them. The CDR3 runs to 17 residues. The CDR3 protein is CASSLYRTDGRNTEAFF. CDR3 in DNA: TGTGCCAGCAGTTTATATCGGACAGATGGAAGGAACACTGAAGCTTTCTTT.

As regards this clone: Other DNA variants within this sample encode the same CDR3. This chain links TRBV9 with TRBJ1-6; 8 positions match TRBD1. The V gene end was trimmed by 3 bases and the J gene end by 3 bases; junction bases not matched to a gene: 8. Germline V gives CDR1 SGDLS, CDR2 YYNGEE. This CDR3 comprises 17 residues. The CDR3 coding sequence is TGTGCCAGCAGCGGTACGGGACAGGCGGGCTATAATTCACCCCTCCACTTT. Its translation: CASSGTGQAGYNSPLHF.

Here the CDR3 reads CASSLDPKTGYSTDTQYF. CDR3 bases: TGCGCCAGCAGCTTGGACCCGAAAACGGGGTACTCCACAGATACGCAGTATTTT. The rearrangement uses TRBV5-1 and TRBJ2-3, with a weak D call TRBD2 (5 bases). This CDR3 region has 18 residues. V shed 0 bases and J shed 2 bases, with 19 bases lying between them. Germline CDR1 and CDR2: SGHRS and YFSETQ.

The chain carries TRBV9 and TRBJ1-2, with D unresolved. The CDR3 extends over 17 amino acids. Trimming cost V 10 bases and J 7 bases, with 32 bases left between them. Germline CDR1 is SGDLS and CDR2 is YYNGEE. CDR3 bases: TGTGCCGGCCCCCCCAGGTTACCCCAGAAGAATATTTGTGGCTACACCTTC. Protein: CAGPPRLPQKNICGYTF.

V usage is TRBV7-9 and J usage is TRBJ2-7; 10 bases are a match to TRBD2. The germline V gene has CDR1 SEHNR and CDR2 FQNEAQ (reference sequence). The CDR3 is 18 amino acids. V dropped 3 bases and J dropped 1; count of bases not matched to a gene: 12. The CDR3 protein is CASSFVLAGAYVSYEQYF. CDR3 nucleotide sequence: TGTGCCAGCAGCTTTGTTCTAGCGGGGGCTTACGTTTCCTACGAGCAGTACTTC. Drawing the rest from reference TRBV7-9 and TRBJ2-7, the complete variable domain is DTGVSQNPRHKITKRGQNVTFRCDPISEHNRLYWYRQTLGQGPEFLTYFQNEAQLEKSRLLSDRFSAERPKGSFSTLEIQRTEQGDSAMYLCASSFVLAGAYVSYEQYFGPGTRLTVT.

This sequence joins TRBV7-9 and TRBJ2-1; the D gene is possibly TRBD2 (6 bases). V was clipped by 1 base and J by 6 bases, with 16 bases between them. The CDR3 runs to 16 residues. Per germline, CDR1 SEHNR and CDR2 FQNEAQ (reference sequence). This chain's CDR3 is CASSLVPGVSFNEQFF. The CDR3 nucleotides are TGTGCCAGCAGCTTAGTCCCGGGGGTGTCTTTCAATGAGCAGTTCTTC.

The genes are TRBV7-4 and TRBJ1-1; a weak D match, TRBD1 (6 bases). The germline gives CDR1 SGHVT, CDR2 SQSDAQ. The V end was cut by 11 bases, the J end by 10 bases, with 14 bases between. The CDR3 runs 10 residues. The CDR3 protein is CAGEGVAAFF. In nucleotides, the CDR3 is TGTGCCGGGGAGGGGGTGGCAGCTTTCTTT.

This clone turned up a few times. The chain carries TRBV4-1 and TRBJ1-5, with TRBD1 as a possible D gene (5 bases). The CDR3 has 16 amino acids. V lost 1 base to trimming and J lost 7 bases, with 17 bases between them. Germline CDR1 and CDR2: MGHRA and YSYEKL. The CDR3 DNA is TGCGCCAGCAGCCAAGTGTGGGGGGAGGCAGGCCAGCCCCAGCATTTT. Protein: CASSQVWGEAGQPQHF.

CDR3: CASSLRSRGAETAFF. CDR3 DNA: TGTGCCAGCAGCTTAAGGTCTCGGGGGGCCGAAACGGCTTTCTTT. The rearrangement uses TRBV7-9 and TRBJ1-1; D might be TRBD1 (6 bases). V was pared by 2 bases and J by 11 bases, with 21 bases between. CDR1 and CDR2 from the germline V gene are SEHNR and FQNEAQ (reference sequence). The CDR3 spans 15 residues.

The rearrangement uses TRBV27 and TRBJ1-2; 7 bases match TRBD1. V gave up 5 bases and J gave up 7 bases; unmatched junction bases: 10. Germline CDR1 reads MNHEY; CDR2 reads SMNVEV (reference sequence). The CDR3 sequence is 14 residues long. The CDR3 is CASSQGGTARGYTF. The CDR3, as DNA: TGTGCCAGCAGTCAAGGAGGGACAGCTCGTGGCTACACCTTC.

This chain joins TRBV7-3 and TRBJ2-1; 10 bases are a match to TRBD2. This CDR3 has 14 residues. Germline loops: CDR1 SGHTA, CDR2 FQGTGA. The V and J ends lost 5 bases and 8 bases, in that order; junction bases with no gene match: 6. CDR3: CASSLAGVPDEQFF. The CDR3 DNA sequence: TGTGCCAGCAGCCTAGCGGGGGTGCCGGATGAGCAGTTCTTC.